Listed below are T cell receptor beta chains from one sample, sequenced in a study of blood T cell repertoires in COVID-19. Profiling relied on immunoSEQ multiplex PCR, and the TCRdb table lists in-frame clones only, not all of them. Here the sample spans fewer than 200,000 clones, 85% to 90% being singletons. The sample consisted of PBMCs or T cells enriched from blood (not recorded which). The source is a woman between 35 and 50 years old in a cohort exposed to, infected with or recovered from COVID-19 (not recorded which). The CDR3 runs from the conserved cysteine through the conserved F or W. The order of the fields is J gene, clone size, D gene, V gene, CDR3 protein, CDR3 DNA. D genes are given only for firm matches. Expanded clones are given a class, and other clones once, few, many or no size at all.

j_gene: TRBJ1-2
abundance: .
d_gene: .
v_gene: TRBV9
CDR3aa: CASSSRYGDANYGYTF
CDR3nt: TGTGCCAGCTCGTCTCGTTACGGGGATGCTAACTATGGCTACACCTTC

j_gene: TRBJ2-5
abundance: .
d_gene: TRBD1
v_gene: TRBV19
CDR3aa: CASSIPGQGRLETQYF
CDR3nt: TGTGCCAGTAGTATCCCGGGACAGGGCCGCCTGGAGACCCAGTACTTC

j_gene: TRBJ1-2
abundance: .
d_gene: TRBD1
v_gene: TRBV11-2
CDR3aa: CASSSGQGAVSYTF
CDR3nt: TGTGCCAGCAGCTCCGGACAGGGCGCTGTAAGCTACACCTTC

j_gene: TRBJ1-2
abundance: .
d_gene: TRBD1
v_gene: TRBV4-1
CDR3aa: CASSQGTGGFEYGYTF
CDR3nt: TGCGCCAGCAGCCAAGGGACAGGGGGGTTTGAGTATGGCTACACCTTC

j_gene: TRBJ1-2
abundance: .
d_gene: .
v_gene: TRBV6-5
CDR3aa: CASSNPNSGYTF
CDR3nt: TGTGCCAGCAGCAACCCGAACTCTGGCTACACCTTC

j_gene: TRBJ2-7
abundance: .
d_gene: .
v_gene: TRBV7-6
CDR3aa: CASSPTYGVALHEQYF
CDR3nt: TGTGCCAGCAGCCCAACCTACGGGGTAGCATTACACGAGCAGTACTTC

j_gene: TRBJ1-6
abundance: .
d_gene: .
v_gene: TRBV7-2
CDR3aa: CASSLVSGGNSPLHF
CDR3nt: TGTGCCAGCAGCTTAGTCTCCGGGGGGAATTCACCCCTCCACTTT

j_gene: TRBJ1-1
abundance: .
d_gene: .
v_gene: TRBV7-2
CDR3aa: CASSPRGGGGNTEAFF
CDR3nt: TGTGCCAGCAGTCCCCGGGGGGGAGGGGGGAACACTGAAGCTTTCTTT

j_gene: TRBJ1-2
abundance: .
d_gene: TRBD1
v_gene: TRBV2
CDR3aa: CASRTTGGDYGYTF
CDR3nt: TGTGCCAGCAGGACGACAGGGGGGGACTATGGCTACACCTTC

j_gene: TRBJ1-4
abundance: .
d_gene: TRBD1
v_gene: TRBV5-1
CDR3aa: CASSPSPGGPTNEKLFF
CDR3nt: TGCGCCAGCAGCCCTTCCCCAGGGGGCCCAACTAATGAAAAACTGTTTTTT

j_gene: TRBJ2-2
abundance: .
d_gene: .
v_gene: TRBV19
CDR3aa: CASWGAYTGELFF
CDR3nt: TGTGCCAGTTGGGGCGCTTACACCGGGGAGCTGTTTTTT

j_gene: TRBJ1-2
abundance: .
d_gene: .
v_gene: TRBV7-6
CDR3aa: CASSSTPDRRDGYTF
CDR3nt: TGTGCCAGCAGCTCAACCCCCGATCGGAGGGACGGCTACACCTTC

j_gene: TRBJ2-7
abundance: .
d_gene: .
v_gene: TRBV10-3
CDR3aa: CAISEGQGGVYEQYF
CDR3nt: TGTGCCATCAGTGAGGGGCAGGGGGGAGTCTACGAGCAGTACTTC

j_gene: TRBJ2-3
abundance: .
d_gene: TRBD2
v_gene: TRBV6-1
CDR3aa: CASSGNLAGRSTDTQYF
CDR3nt: TGTGCCAGCAGTGGGAATTTAGCGGGGAGGAGCACAGATACGCAGTATTTT

j_gene: TRBJ2-2
abundance: .
d_gene: .
v_gene: TRBV7-2
CDR3aa: CASSLVGRYTGELFF
CDR3nt: TGTGCCAGCAGCTTAGTCGGCAGGTACACCGGGGAGCTGTTTTTT

j_gene: TRBJ1-2
abundance: .
d_gene: .
v_gene: TRBV18
CDR3aa: CASSRFRGAANYGYTF
CDR3nt: TGTGCCAGCTCACGGTTTCGGGGGGCCGCTAACTATGGCTACACCTTC

j_gene: TRBJ2-7
abundance: once
d_gene: TRBD2
v_gene: TRBV7-6
CDR3aa: CASSLDQTSGDSYEQYF
CDR3nt: TGTGCCAGCAGCTTAGACCAAACTAGCGGGGACTCCTACGAGCAGTACTTC

j_gene: TRBJ2-7
abundance: .
d_gene: .
v_gene: TRBV6-1
CDR3aa: CASSEEIGGTGNEQYF
CDR3nt: TGTGCCAGCAGTGAAGAGATTGGGGGGACTGGCAACGAGCAGTACTTC

j_gene: TRBJ1-2
abundance: .
d_gene: .
v_gene: TRBV11-2
CDR3aa: CASSLEQVPKGYTF
CDR3nt: TGTGCCAGCAGCTTAGAACAGGTTCCCAAGGGCTACACCTTC

j_gene: TRBJ1-3
abundance: once
d_gene: .
v_gene: TRBV7-6
CDR3aa: CASSLMRPGLSSGNTIYF
CDR3nt: TGTGCCAGCAGCTTAATGAGGCCAGGACTATCCTCTGGAAACACCATATATTTT

j_gene: TRBJ2-1
abundance: .
d_gene: TRBD2
v_gene: TRBV2
CDR3aa: CASNPPLAGPSSYNEQFF
CDR3nt: TGTGCCAGCAACCCCCCCCTAGCGGGGCCGAGCTCCTACAATGAGCAGTTCTTC

j_gene: TRBJ1-2
abundance: .
d_gene: TRBD1
v_gene: TRBV27
CDR3aa: CASSPISGGVGPSYGYTF
CDR3nt: TGTGCCAGCAGTCCCATCTCAGGGGGCGTGGGACCCTCCTATGGCTACACCTTC

j_gene: TRBJ2-1
abundance: .
d_gene: TRBD2
v_gene: TRBV5-1
CDR3aa: CASSSKISGGSYNEQFF
CDR3nt: TGCGCCAGCAGCTCGAAGATTAGCGGGGGCTCCTACAATGAGCAGTTCTTC

j_gene: TRBJ2-1
abundance: .
d_gene: TRBD2
v_gene: TRBV19
CDR3aa: CASSLEGLAGDEQFF
CDR3nt: TGTGCCAGTAGTCTCGAGGGACTAGCGGGAGATGAGCAGTTCTTC

j_gene: TRBJ2-3
abundance: .
d_gene: TRBD2
v_gene: TRBV5-6
CDR3aa: CASSFRLAGGPTQYF
CDR3nt: TGTGCCAGCAGCTTCCGACTAGCGGGGGGGCCTACGCAGTATTTT

j_gene: TRBJ2-5
abundance: .
d_gene: .
v_gene: TRBV24-1
CDR3aa: CATSKARANVETQYF
CDR3nt: TGTGCCACCTCAAAAGCCAGGGCCAACGTCGAGACCCAGTACTTC

j_gene: TRBJ1-1
abundance: few
d_gene: .
v_gene: TRBV12-3/TRBV12-4
CDR3aa: CASSLVTDEAFF
CDR3nt: TGTGCCAGCAGTTTAGTTACAGACGAAGCTTTCTTT

j_gene: TRBJ1-6
abundance: .
d_gene: .
v_gene: TRBV5-5
CDR3aa: CASSLTQNSPLHF
CDR3nt: TGTGCCAGCAGCTTGACCCAGAATTCACCCCTCCACTTT

j_gene: TRBJ2-2
abundance: .
d_gene: .
v_gene: TRBV21-1
CDR3aa: CASSMDSGWPGELFF
CDR3nt: TGTGCCAGCAGCATGGATAGCGGGTGGCCTGGGGAGCTGTTTTTT

j_gene: TRBJ2-1
abundance: .
d_gene: .
v_gene: TRBV7-2
CDR3aa: CASSLGGSYNEQFF
CDR3nt: TGTGCCAGCAGCTTGGGGGGATCCTACAATGAGCAGTTCTTC

j_gene: TRBJ2-7
abundance: .
d_gene: TRBD1
v_gene: TRBV7-8
CDR3aa: CASSARDRGYEQYF
CDR3nt: TGTGCCAGCAGCGCCCGGGACAGGGGCTACGAGCAGTACTTC

j_gene: TRBJ1-1
abundance: few
d_gene: .
v_gene: TRBV24-1
CDR3aa: CATSGGDTEAFF
CDR3nt: TGTGCCACCAGTGGAGGCGACACTGAAGCTTTCTTT

j_gene: TRBJ2-1
abundance: .
d_gene: .
v_gene: TRBV24-1
CDR3aa: CATSGHSNEQFF
CDR3nt: TGTGCCACCAGCGGACACTCTAATGAGCAGTTCTTC

j_gene: TRBJ1-1
abundance: .
d_gene: TRBD1
v_gene: TRBV6-5
CDR3aa: CASSSDREDTEAFF
CDR3nt: TGTGCCAGCAGTTCTGACAGGGAGGACACTGAAGCTTTCTTT

j_gene: TRBJ2-3
abundance: .
d_gene: .
v_gene: TRBV11-2
CDR3aa: CASSPVDTQYF
CDR3nt: TGTGCCAGCAGCCCAGTAGATACGCAGTATTTT

j_gene: TRBJ2-1
abundance: .
d_gene: .
v_gene: TRBV9
CDR3aa: CASSVAGVGYNEQFF
CDR3nt: TGTGCCAGCAGCGTAGCAGGGGTAGGCTACAATGAGCAGTTCTTC

j_gene: TRBJ1-6
abundance: .
d_gene: TRBD1
v_gene: TRBV6-5
CDR3aa: CARGGTGGYNSPLHF
CDR3nt: TGTGCCAGGGGGGGGACAGGGGGCTATAATTCACCCCTCCACTTT

j_gene: TRBJ2-1
abundance: .
d_gene: .
v_gene: TRBV9
CDR3aa: CASSVEPGLLGNEQFF
CDR3nt: TGTGCCAGCAGCGTAGAGCCGGGACTGCTGGGAAATGAGCAGTTCTTC

j_gene: TRBJ1-2
abundance: .
d_gene: TRBD1
v_gene: TRBV9
CDR3aa: CASSATGYSYTF
CDR3nt: TGTGCCAGCAGCGCGACAGGGTACAGCTACACCTTC

j_gene: TRBJ1-1
abundance: .
d_gene: .
v_gene: TRBV12-3/TRBV12-4
CDR3aa: CASSLARNTEAFF
CDR3nt: TGTGCCAGCAGTTTAGCGAGAAACACTGAAGCTTTCTTT

j_gene: TRBJ1-2
abundance: .
d_gene: TRBD1
v_gene: TRBV7-9
CDR3aa: CASSLDRGLSGYTF
CDR3nt: TGTGCCAGCAGCCTCGACAGGGGGCTTTCTGGCTACACCTTC

j_gene: TRBJ1-5
abundance: .
d_gene: .
v_gene: TRBV5-1
CDR3aa: CASSLTGGGGNQPQHF
CDR3nt: TGCGCCAGCAGCCTGACTGGGGGGGGCGGCAATCAGCCCCAGCATTTT

j_gene: TRBJ2-5
abundance: .
d_gene: TRBD1
v_gene: TRBV5-4
CDR3aa: CASSVTGTGSGETQYF
CDR3nt: TGTGCCAGCAGCGTCACCGGGACAGGGAGTGGAGAGACCCAGTACTTC

j_gene: TRBJ2-5
abundance: .
d_gene: .
v_gene: TRBV13
CDR3aa: CASSPLKETQYF
CDR3nt: TGTGCCAGCAGCCCCCTTAAAGAGACCCAGTACTTC

j_gene: TRBJ2-1
abundance: few
d_gene: TRBD1
v_gene: TRBV24-1
CDR3aa: CATSDFWTGGGNEQFF
CDR3nt: TGTGCCACCAGTGATTTCTGGACAGGGGGAGGCAATGAGCAGTTCTTC

j_gene: TRBJ2-5
abundance: .
d_gene: TRBD2
v_gene: TRBV28
CDR3aa: CASSGSGGQETQYF
CDR3nt: TGTGCCAGCAGTGGTAGCGGGGGCCAAGAGACCCAGTACTTC

j_gene: TRBJ2-7
abundance: .
d_gene: TRBD2
v_gene: TRBV6-5
CDR3aa: CASRSSGGAAYEQYF
CDR3nt: TGTGCCAGCAGATCTAGCGGGGGGGCAGCCTACGAGCAGTACTTC

j_gene: TRBJ2-1
abundance: .
d_gene: TRBD1
v_gene: TRBV18
CDR3aa: CASSLGQGSYNEQFF
CDR3nt: TGTGCCAGCTCACTCGGACAGGGTTCCTACAATGAGCAGTTCTTC

j_gene: TRBJ1-6
abundance: .
d_gene: TRBD1
v_gene: TRBV7-8
CDR3aa: CASSLAGWTGKNSPLHF
CDR3nt: TGTGCCAGCAGCTTAGCGGGTTGGACAGGGAAGAATTCACCCCTCCACTTT

j_gene: TRBJ1-4
abundance: .
d_gene: TRBD1
v_gene: TRBV28
CDR3aa: CASSDRGRGEKLFF
CDR3nt: TGTGCCAGCAGTGACAGGGGCCGCGGTGAAAAACTGTTTTTT